This TCR beta chain was recorded in a study of shared clonotypes between healthy human individuals. Measured with immunoSEQ multiplex PCR; TCRdb has only the in-frame clones, and not every one. The sample carries 950,000 to 1,300,000 clones, under 80% recorded once. Germline assignment: CDR1 SEHNR and CDR2 FQNEAQ (reference sequence). Trimming took off 5 bases at V and 6 bases at J, with 16 bases between the two ends. CDR3 size: 14 residues. The sequencing input was memory CD4+ T cells sorted from blood. Noted subset: CD45RA-negative fraction. The J gene is TRBJ1-2, the V gene TRBV7-9; maybe TRBD1 (5 bases). The receptor comes from a man aged 18-30 years in good health. In DNA, the CDR3 is TGTGCCAGCAGCCAGCGGGGGAAGGCGGATGGCTACACCTTC. As protein: CASSQRGKADGYTF. Full variable domain (outside the CDR3, taken from reference TRBV7-9 and TRBJ1-2): DTGVSQNPRHKITKRGQNVTFRCDPISEHNRLYWYRQTLGQGPEFLTYFQNEAQLEKSRLLSDRFSAERPKGSFSTLEIQRTEQGDSAMYLCASSQRGKADGYTFGSGTRLTVV.